The 10 T cell receptor beta chains reported below all come from one sample, sequenced in a study of Ad26.COV2.S vaccination and SARS-CoV-2 variants. Method: immunoSEQ multiplex PCR; TCRdb's copy keeps in-frame clones and lacks some. Altogether 350,000 to 500,000 clones are present, roughly nine tenths being singletons, with the ten largest covering 2.5% to 3%. Described treatment: about 20 received Ad26.COV2.S at low or high dose, single or two shots; about 5 received placebo; per-sample allocation not given. At day 63 after the first vaccine or placebo injection, samples were drawn. Here the sequenced sample was peripheral blood, taken in a trial of Ad26.COV2.S vaccine versus placebo. The source is a person aged 18-60 years who received the Ad26.COV2.S COVID-19 vaccine or a placebo.

The genes are TRBV5-1 and TRBJ2-1; 13 bases are a match to TRBD2. The junction had 13 bases not matched to a gene; V was cut back by 3 bases and J by 10 bases. Germline CDR1 is SGHRS and CDR2 is YFSETQ. The CDR3 totals 17 residues. The CDR3 DNA reads TGCGCCAGCAGCTCCACAACCGGGACTAGCGGGATTCCGGAGCAGTTCTTC. Translation: CASSSTTGTSGIPEQFF.

This rearrangement joins TRBV28 to TRBJ1-2; no clear D gene. This CDR3 comprises 11 residues. CDR1 is MDHEN and CDR2 is SYDVKM in the germline V gene. The V gene lost 3 bases and the J gene lost 8 bases, with 7 bases spanning the gap. CDR3 nucleotides: TGTGCCAGCAGTTTTAGGGTCGGCTACACCTTC. Amino acids: CASSFRVGYTF.

The chain links TRBV29-1 to TRBJ2-2; D unresolved. CDR1 is SQVTM and CDR2 is ANQGSEA in the germline V gene. V lost 4 bases, J lost 3 bases, and 12 bases lay in between. The CDR3 has 14 amino acids. The DNA of the CDR3 is TGCAGCGTTGGAAGGGATAAGGACACCGGGGAGCTGTTTTTT. This encodes CSVGRDKDTGELFF.

This chain links TRBV4-2 with TRBJ2-3, with D tentatively TRBD1 (6 bases). Germline V gene sequence: CDR1 LGHNA, CDR2 YNFKEQ. This CDR3 contains 14 residues. The V and J ends lost 3 bases and 3 bases respectively, with 10 bases between them. This CDR3 is CASSHKGTTDTQYF. In DNA, the CDR3 is TGTGCCAGCAGCCATAAAGGGACAACAGATACGCAGTATTTT.

This sequence joins TRBV7-2 and TRBJ2-6; 8 nucleotides line up with TRBD1. The ends lost 5 bases at V and 0 bases at J; junction bases unmatched: 3. Per germline, CDR1 SGHTA and CDR2 FQGNSA. This CDR3 spans 16 amino acids. CDR3: CASSPGQGSGANVLTF. The CDR3 DNA sequence: TGTGCCAGCAGCCCAGGACAGGGCTCTGGGGCCAACGTCCTGACTTTC.

V and J are TRBV6-2 or TRBV6-3 and TRBJ2-3; D gene uncertain. CDR1 MNHEY and CDR2 SVGEGT come from the germline V gene. This CDR3 has 11 residues. The V gene lost 5 bases and the J gene lost 6 bases, with 6 bases spanning the gap. The CDR3 DNA reads as TGTGCCAGCAGTAATGTGGATACGCAGTATTTT. As protein: CASSNVDTQYF.

This chain uses TRBV18 with TRBJ2-1, with 11 positions matching TRBD2. V lost 6 bases and J lost 6; bases outside the gene matches: 7. This CDR3 spans 15 amino acids. Germline V CDR1 and CDR2: KGHSH, LQKENI. The CDR3 protein is CASSRTSGRTNEQFF. CDR3 DNA: TGTGCCAGCTCCCGAACTAGCGGGAGAACCAATGAGCAGTTCTTC. Variable domain in full (rest from reference TRBV18 and TRBJ2-1): NAGVMQNPRHLVRRRGQEARLRCSPMKGHSHVYWYRQLPEEGLKFMVYLQKENIIDESGMPKERFSAEFPKEGPSILRIQQVVRGDSAAYFCASSRTSGRTNEQFFGPGTRLTVL.

The chain combines TRBV5-4 with TRBJ1-3; no definite D call. Trimming removed 4 bases from V and 4 bases from J, with 15 bases in between. Germline CDR1 is SGHNT and CDR2 is YYREEE (reference sequence). The CDR3 runs 15 residues. The CDR3, as DNA: TGTGCCAGCAGCAACGGACCGGCCTCCGGAAACACCATATATTTT. It specifies CASSNGPASGNTIYF.

The chain uses TRBV6-5 and TRBJ1-4; no clear D gene. The CDR3 length is 14 residues. The ends were cut back, 3 bases at V and 1 base at J, with 6 bases in the middle. CDR1 and CDR2 from the germline V gene are MNHEY and SVGAGI. This CDR3 reads CASSYRKTNEKLFF. CDR3 in DNA: TGTGCCAGCAGTTATCGAAAAACTAATGAAAAACTGTTTTTT.

The chain uses TRBV10-3 and TRBJ2-3; TRBD2 matches at 9 bases. Germline V gene sequence: CDR1 ENHRY, CDR2 SYGVKD. V lost 9 bases and J lost 5; bases outside the gene matches: 6. This CDR3 comprises 13 residues. CDR3 DNA: TGTGCCATAGGTAGCGGGAGAATAGATACGCAGTATTTT. Translating it yields CAIGSGRIDTQYF.